The 10 T cell receptor beta chains below all came from one sample that was sequenced in a study of graft-versus-host responses after intestinal transplantation. The repertoire was sequenced with immunoSEQ multiplex PCR; TCRdb's copy has only in-frame clones and lacks some. The sample comprises 5,000 to 7,000 clones, approximately 21% of which are singletons, and approximately 5% rests with the top ten. The material sequenced was alloreactive CD4+ T cells from a mixed lymphocyte reaction culture, taken before transplantation. Subset denoted: CFSE-low proliferating T cells sorted from approximately 6-day pre-transplant mixed lymphocyte reaction (GvH or HvG direction). The receptors were sampled from a human patient who was an organ donor for intestinal transplantation.

The J gene is TRBJ1-4, the V gene TRBV19; D unclear. Germline V gene sequence: CDR1 LNHDA, CDR2 SQIVND (reference sequence). This CDR3 comprises 15 residues. V lost 6 bases and J 7 bases, leaving 18 bases between the germline ends. The CDR3 sequence is CASRGSSPAGEKLFF. The CDR3 DNA sequence: TGTGCCAGTAGGGGCAGTTCCCCCGCCGGTGAAAAACTGTTTTTT.

This clone occurred a few times. The J gene is TRBJ2-7, the V gene TRBV5-1; no reliable D call. The V gene's germline CDR1 is SGHRS and CDR2 YFSETQ. The V end lost 1 base, the J end lost 5 bases, and 10 bases lay between the germline ends. There are 13 residues in the CDR3. This CDR3 reads CASSLPLRDEQYF. For the CDR3, the DNA is TGCGCCAGCAGCTTGCCCCTAAGGGACGAGCAGTACTTC.

CDR3 sequence reads: CASSQEGTVGTGELFF. CDR3 DNA sequence: TGCGCCAGCAGCCAAGAGGGGACGGTTGGCACCGGGGAGCTGTTTTTT. The genes are TRBV4-3 and TRBJ2-2; tentatively, D is TRBD1 or TRBD2 (5 bases each). The CDR3 sequence is 16 residues long. Germline loops: CDR1 LGHNA, CDR2 YSLEER. The ends were cut back, 0 bases at V and 4 bases at J, with 12 bases in the middle.

In this sample, this clone turned up a few times. The chain combines TRBV18 with TRBJ1-4; D remains unclear. This CDR3 contains 14 residues. The V end lost 1 base, the J end lost 5 bases, and 8 bases lay between the germline ends. Germline V gene data show CDR1 as KGHSH and CDR2 as LQKENI. The CDR3 DNA reads TGTGCCAGCTCACCACTAGCCAGAAATGAAAAACTGTTTTTT. As protein: CASSPLARNEKLFF.

This CDR3 is CASSLLAGGTDTQYF. CDR3 sequence (DNA): TGTGCCAGCAGCTTACTAGCGGGGGGCACAGATACGCAGTATTTT. The chain is built from TRBV7-2 and TRBJ2-3; TRBD2 matches at 10 bases. The V gene end was trimmed by 2 bases and the J gene end by 1 base; junction bases not matched to a gene: 0. Germline CDR1 and CDR2: SGHTA and FQGNSA. This CDR3 has 15 residues. The full variable domain, with the rest looked up from reference TRBV7-2 and TRBJ2-3, is GAGVSQSPSNKVTEKGKDVELRCDPISGHTALYWYRQSLGQGLEFLIYFQGNSAPDKSGLPSDRFSAERTGGSVSTLTIQRTQQEDSAVYLCASSLLAGGTDTQYFGPGTRLTVL.

The chain recombines TRBV10-2 with TRBJ2-1; 10 positions match TRBD2. This CDR3 is 14 amino acids long. The V and J ends lost 7 bases and 4 bases, in that order; junction bases with no gene match: 4. The germline CDR1 and CDR2 sequences are WSHSY and SAAADI. The CDR3 protein is CASMSGGAYNEQFF. The CDR3 DNA is TGCGCCAGCATGAGCGGGGGGGCTTACAATGAGCAGTTCTTC.

This clone was seen a few times. The V gene is TRBV5-4, the J gene TRBJ2-5, with D perhaps matching TRBD1 (5 bases). V lost 3 bases and J 4 bases, leaving 16 bases between the germline ends. Germline V gene data show CDR1 as SGHNT and CDR2 as YYREEE (reference sequence). This CDR3 has 15 amino acids. CDR3 in DNA: TGTGCCAGCAGCTCGGAACCCGCTAGGGGAGAGACCCAGTACTTC. Translating it yields CASSSEPARGETQYF.

The chain uses TRBV21-1 and TRBJ1-6. TRBV21-1 is given as a pseudogene. The CDR3 is 18 residues long. CDR3 in DNA: TGTGCCAGCAGTGAAACGATGCTACACATACATCATAATTCACCCCTCCACTTT. Translation: CASSETMLHIHHNSPLHF.

This clone has only one observation. A far larger clone is just one base off, so this is likely a read error. V is TRBV15 and J is TRBJ2-2, with D perhaps TRBD1 (5 bases). This CDR3 contains 15 residues. V dropped 2 bases and J dropped 3 bases, with 10 bases sitting between them. Germline CDR1 is LNHNV and CDR2 is YYDKDF (reference sequence). The CDR3 spells CATSRQAGYTGELFF. CDR3 DNA sequence: TGTGCCACCAGCAGACAGGCAGGGTACACCGGGGAGCTGTTTTTT.

There are a few counts of this clone. V usage is TRBV5-5 and J usage is TRBJ1-2; 9 nucleotides line up with TRBD1. Trimming cost V 3 bases and J 4 bases; bases outside gene matches: 4. The CDR3 extends over 14 amino acids. Germline V gives CDR1 SGHKS, CDR2 YYEKEE (reference sequence). The DNA for the CDR3 is TGTGCCAGCAGCTGGGACAGGGCCTTCTATGGCTACACCTTC. Protein: CASSWDRAFYGYTF. The full variable domain, completed using reference TRBV5-5 and TRBJ1-2, is DAGVTQSPTHLIKTRGQQVTLRCSPISGHKSVSWYQQVLGQGPQFIFQYYEKEERGRGNFPDRFSARQFPNYSSELNVNALLLGDSALYLCASSWDRAFYGYTFGSGTRLTVV.